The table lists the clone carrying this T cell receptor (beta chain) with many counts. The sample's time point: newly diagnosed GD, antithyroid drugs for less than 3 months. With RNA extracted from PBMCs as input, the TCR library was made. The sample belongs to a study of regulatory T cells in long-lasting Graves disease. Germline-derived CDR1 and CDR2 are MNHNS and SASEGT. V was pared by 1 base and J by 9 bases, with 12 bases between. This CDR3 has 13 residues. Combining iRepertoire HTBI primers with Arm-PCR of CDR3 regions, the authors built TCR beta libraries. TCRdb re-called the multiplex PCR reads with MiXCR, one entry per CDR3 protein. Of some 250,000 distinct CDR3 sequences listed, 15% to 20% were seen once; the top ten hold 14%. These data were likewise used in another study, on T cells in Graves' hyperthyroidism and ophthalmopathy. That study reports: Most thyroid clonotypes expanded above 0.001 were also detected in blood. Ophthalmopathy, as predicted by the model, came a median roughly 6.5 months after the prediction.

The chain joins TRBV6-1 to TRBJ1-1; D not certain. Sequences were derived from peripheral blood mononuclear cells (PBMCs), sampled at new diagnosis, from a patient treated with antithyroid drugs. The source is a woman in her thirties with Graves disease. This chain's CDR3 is CASSEDDEWQAFF. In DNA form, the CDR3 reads TGTGCCAGCAGTGAAGACGACGAGTGGCAAGCTTTCTTT.